Listed below are T cell receptor beta chains from one sample, sequenced in a study of T cell responses to AZD1222 COVID-19 vaccine. Clones were read by immunoSEQ multiplex PCR, and TCRdb kept only the in-frame ones, dropping some. The sample records approximately 260,000 clones, over 85% being singletons. The sequencing used peripheral blood, collected on day 0 of AZD1222 vaccination. Receptors originate from an adult in good health. Both conserved end residues are part of each CDR3. Each record gives: V gene, clone size, J gene, D gene, CDR3 protein, CDR3 DNA. The D gene is left open where the match is weak. The size entry is marked missing in some rows and otherwise reads once, few, many or a size class.

V gene: TRBV28
clone size: .
J gene: TRBJ2-3
D gene: .
CDR3 protein: CASRSGTDTQYF
CDR3 DNA: TGTGCCAGCAGATCTGGCACAGATACGCAGTATTTT

V gene: TRBV6-5
clone size: .
J gene: TRBJ1-2
D gene: .
CDR3 protein: CASSYSGRGDYGYTF
CDR3 DNA: TGTGCCAGCAGTTACTCGGGTCGGGGAGATTATGGCTACACCTTC

V gene: TRBV4-1
clone size: once
J gene: TRBJ2-7
D gene: TRBD1
CDR3 protein: CASSLPRAGTDKQYF
CDR3 DNA: TGCGCCAGCAGCCTCCCTCGCGCCGGGACAGACAAGCAGTACTTC

V gene: TRBV28
clone size: .
J gene: TRBJ1-4
D gene: .
CDR3 protein: CASSLKGANEKLFF
CDR3 DNA: TGTGCCAGCAGTTTAAAAGGGGCTAATGAAAAACTGTTTTTT

V gene: TRBV2
clone size: .
J gene: TRBJ1-1
D gene: .
CDR3 protein: CASSATPTLDTEAFF
CDR3 DNA: TGTGCCAGCAGTGCGACCCCTACGCTGGACACTGAAGCTTTCTTT

V gene: TRBV6-5
clone size: .
J gene: TRBJ2-7
D gene: .
CDR3 protein: CASTVGGEQYF
CDR3 DNA: TGTGCCAGCACGGTAGGGGGGGAGCAGTACTTC

V gene: TRBV19
clone size: .
J gene: TRBJ2-2
D gene: .
CDR3 protein: CASVGLNTGELFF
CDR3 DNA: TGTGCCAGTGTGGGACTGAACACCGGGGAGCTGTTTTTT

V gene: TRBV9
clone size: .
J gene: TRBJ2-7
D gene: .
CDR3 protein: CASSVGQGAYEQYF
CDR3 DNA: TGTGCCAGCAGCGTAGGCCAGGGTGCCTACGAGCAGTACTTC

V gene: TRBV10-3
clone size: .
J gene: TRBJ2-1
D gene: .
CDR3 protein: CAISDLVPYNEQFF
CDR3 DNA: TGTGCCATCAGTGATTTGGTCCCTTACAATGAGCAGTTCTTC

V gene: TRBV3-1/TRBV3-2
clone size: .
J gene: TRBJ1-4
D gene: .
CDR3 protein: CASSQGATNEKLFF
CDR3 DNA: TGTGCCAGCAGCCAAGGGGCAACTAATGAAAAACTGTTTTTT

V gene: TRBV5-4
clone size: .
J gene: TRBJ2-3
D gene: .
CDR3 protein: CASSLGGEDTQYF
CDR3 DNA: TGTGCCAGCAGCTTGGGGGGCGAGGATACGCAGTATTTT

V gene: TRBV27
clone size: .
J gene: TRBJ1-2
D gene: .
CDR3 protein: CASRIGVGKGNYGYTF
CDR3 DNA: TGTGCCAGCAGGATAGGAGTTGGGAAGGGGAATTATGGCTACACCTTC

V gene: TRBV3-1/TRBV3-2
clone size: once
J gene: TRBJ2-4
D gene: .
CDR3 protein: CASSLMRGDIQYF
CDR3 DNA: TGTGCCAGCAGCCTCATGAGGGGTGACATTCAGTACTTC

V gene: TRBV6-5
clone size: .
J gene: TRBJ1-1
D gene: .
CDR3 protein: CASSYMGVSNTEAFF
CDR3 DNA: TGTGCCAGCAGTTACATGGGGGTGTCGAACACTGAAGCTTTCTTT

V gene: TRBV23-1
clone size: .
J gene: TRBJ1-2
D gene: TRBD1
CDR3 protein: CASSQSDRVGDDGYTF
CDR3 DNA: TGCGCCAGCAGTCAATCGGACAGGGTTGGGGATGATGGCTACACCTTC

V gene: TRBV2
clone size: .
J gene: TRBJ1-3
D gene: .
CDR3 protein: CASSTRGLGNTIYF
CDR3 DNA: TGTGCCAGCAGTACCAGGGGTTTAGGAAACACCATATATTTT

V gene: TRBV27
clone size: .
J gene: TRBJ2-7
D gene: TRBD2
CDR3 protein: CASSLRLASGILNSYEQYF
CDR3 DNA: TGTGCCAGCAGTCTGCGGTTGGCTAGCGGAATCCTGAATTCCTACGAGCAGTACTTC